The 20 T cell receptor beta chains reported below all come from one sample, sequenced in a study of T cells in localized non-small cell lung cancer. Produced via immunoSEQ multiplex PCR; TCRdb's table is partial and in-frame only. The profile covers more than 2,500 clones, with roughly 32% appearing a single time and more than 20% taken by the ten largest. Material: lung tumor tissue, obtained before any cancer treatment. All receptors come from a female donor at least 60 years old with stage II squamous cell lung carcinoma.

The chain uses TRBV5-1 and TRBJ2-2, with 9 bases aligning to TRBD2. J lost 4 bases, V lost 4 bases, and 11 bases had no gene match. Germline CDR1 is SGHRS and CDR2 is YFSETQ. This CDR3 has 17 amino acids. CDR3 DNA sequence: TGCGCCAGCAGCCCGGGGACTAGCTTGATTGTCACCGGGGAGCTGTTTTTT. Amino acid sequence: CASSPGTSLIVTGELFF.

This chain joins TRBV19 and TRBJ2-2; 9 nucleotides agree with TRBD1. Germline V lookup: CDR1 LNHDA, CDR2 SQIVND (reference sequence). The junction had 13 bases not matched to a gene; V was cut back by 7 bases and J by 4 bases. The CDR3 covers 17 residues. In DNA form, the CDR3 reads TGTGCCAGTATAGGGACCCAACAGGGGGCGCGCACCGGGGAGCTGTTTTTT. Protein product: CASIGTQQGARTGELFF.

This clone showed up just once. This chain connects TRBV19 to TRBJ1-6; 7 positions agree with TRBD1. CDR3 length: 13 residues. The J segment lost 8 bases and the V segment lost 6 bases, leaving 4 bases of the junction unmatched. Germline lookup yields CDR1 LNHDA and CDR2 SQIVND (reference sequence). The CDR3 loop is CASSPGTDSPLHF. The DNA of the CDR3 is TGTGCCAGTAGCCCTGGGACAGATTCACCCCTCCACTTT.

V gene TRBV6-8 combines with J gene TRBJ1-2; D perhaps matches TRBD1 (6 bases). The V and J ends lost 7 bases and 0 bases respectively, with 15 bases between them. CDR3 length equals 15 residues. From germline, CDR1 is MNHGY and CDR2 SAAAGT. The CDR3 region is CASNSLGHTNYGYTF. The DNA of the CDR3 is TGTGCCAGCAACTCACTGGGACACACTAACTATGGCTACACCTTC.

The rearrangement links TRBV9 to TRBJ2-5, with D possibly matching TRBD2 (6 bases). This CDR3 comprises 14 residues. Trimming removed 0 bases from V and 4 bases from J, with 10 bases in between. Germline V gives CDR1 SGDLS, CDR2 YYNGEE. CDR3 in DNA: TGTGCCAGCAGCGTAGGCCGGGGGACAGAGACCCAGTACTTC. Translating gives CASSVGRGTETQYF.

This chain connects TRBV30 to TRBJ1-2, with D possibly being TRBD1 (6 bases). The germline V gene encodes CDR1 GTSNPN and CDR2 SVGIG (reference sequence). The V end lost 1 base, the J end lost 4 bases, and 13 bases lay between the germline ends. The CDR3 length is 14 residues. The CDR3 DNA reads as TGTGCCTGGAGTGGGGCAGGGGTTATCTATGGCTACACCTTC. This encodes CAWSGAGVIYGYTF. The whole variable domain, remainder taken from reference TRBV30 and TRBJ1-2, is SQTIHQWPATLVQPVGSPLSLECTVEGTSNPNLYWYRQAAGRGLQLLFYSVGIGQISSEVPQNLSASRPQDRQFILSSKKLLLSDSGFYLCAWSGAGVIYGYTFGSGTRLTVV.

This chain uses TRBV6-8 with TRBJ2-1, with 9 bases identical to TRBD2. Germline CDR1 and CDR2: MNHGY and SAAAGT. V dropped 10 bases and J dropped 7; count of bases not matched to a gene: 8. This CDR3 comprises 13 residues. This CDR3 is CAIMPREGNEQFF. The CDR3 DNA is TGTGCCATCATGCCGCGGGAGGGAAATGAGCAGTTCTTC.

V is TRBV30 and J is TRBJ2-3; D is possibly TRBD1 (5 bases). CDR1 GTSNPN and CDR2 SVGIG come from the germline V gene (reference sequence). CDR3 length: 15 residues. The V and J ends lost 0 bases and 2 bases respectively, with 12 bases between them. The CDR3 loop reads CAWSVGRASTDTQYF. CDR3 sequence (DNA): TGTGCCTGGAGTGTTGGCAGGGCTTCCACAGATACGCAGTATTTT.

V and J are TRBV10-1 and TRBJ1-4; D perhaps matches TRBD1 (6 bases). Trimming removed 8 bases from V and 12 bases from J, with 13 bases in between. The CDR3 runs 11 residues. The germline V gene encodes CDR1 WNHNN and CDR2 SYGVQD (reference sequence). CDR3 DNA: TGCGCCAGCCTCGACAGGACGCAACTGTTTTTT. Translated, it gives CASLDRTQLFF.

This clone was seen a few times. V usage is TRBV7-5 and J usage is TRBJ2-7; TRBD2, the D gene given by the table, was not confirmed from the DNA. TRBV7-5 has pseudogene status. This CDR3 region has 14 residues. The CDR3 spells CASSAGQSSYEQYF. CDR3 bases: TGTGCCAGCAGTGCGGGGCAGAGCTCCTACGAGCAGTACTTC.

The genes are TRBV29-1 and TRBJ1-2; the match to TRBD1 covers 7 bases. The V gene end was trimmed by 4 bases and the J gene end by 4 bases; junction bases not matched to a gene: 6. Looked up from germline, CDR1 is SQVTM and CDR2 is ANQGSEA. The CDR3 spans 13 residues. CDR3 sequence: CSVGQGERYGYTF. The CDR3 region has the DNA TGCAGCGTTGGGCAGGGGGAACGCTATGGCTACACCTTC.

The genes are TRBV30 and TRBJ1-3; D remains ambiguous. Looked up from germline, CDR1 is GTSNPN and CDR2 is SVGIG (reference sequence). The CDR3 consists of 12 residues. Trimming took off 3 bases at V and 1 base at J, with 4 bases between the two ends. The CDR3 is CAWRGSGNTIYF. The DNA for the CDR3 is TGTGCCTGGAGGGGTTCTGGAAACACCATATATTTT.

The V gene is TRBV19, the J gene TRBJ2-1; tentatively, D is TRBD1 or TRBD2 (5 bases each). Germline lookup yields CDR1 LNHDA and CDR2 SQIVND (reference sequence). The germline V and J ends were trimmed by 3 bases and 4 bases, with 10 bases remaining between them. The length of the CDR3 is 14 residues. CDR3: CASSMGVGYNEQFF. CDR3 nucleotide sequence: TGTGCCAGTAGTATGGGGGTGGGGTACAATGAGCAGTTCTTC.

The chain uses TRBV7-5 and TRBJ2-1; the table's D call, TRBD2, was not checked against the DNA. TRBV7-5 is flagged as a pseudogene. The CDR3 has 15 residues. The CDR3 here is CASSLGSGSYNEQFF. The CDR3 DNA reads TGTGCCAGCAGCTTAGGTAGCGGGAGCTACAATGAGCAGTTCTTC.

The rearrangement links TRBV6-8 to TRBJ2-7; D unresolved. CDR1 is MNHGY, CDR2 SAAAGT, per germline. Deletions cut 7 bases from V and 0 bases from J, with 10 bases between. This CDR3 region has 13 residues. Here the CDR3 reads CASTHPLSYEQYF. The CDR3 DNA reads as TGTGCCAGCACTCACCCCCTCTCCTACGAGCAGTACTTC.

The chain combines TRBV18 with TRBJ1-5; D is uncertain. V lost 6 bases and J 6 bases, leaving 18 bases between the germline ends. CDR3 size: 15 residues. Germline CDR1 and CDR2: KGHSH and LQKENI. CDR3 DNA: TGTGCCAGCTCGCAGGCGCCCGAAGCGTCTCAGCCCCAGCATTTT. Translated: CASSQAPEASQPQHF.

The chain couples TRBV7-5 to TRBJ1-4. TRBV7-5 has pseudogene status. The CDR3 contains 17 residues. The CDR3 loop reads CASSFTLAGKTNEKLFF. The CDR3 DNA is TGTGCCAGCAGCTTTACCTTAGCGGGGAAGACTAATGAAAAACTGTTTTTT.

There are a few counts of this clone. The V gene is TRBV5-1, the J gene TRBJ2-3; no clear D gene. Germline V lookup: CDR1 SGHRS, CDR2 YFSETQ. Trimming took 0 bases from V and 0 from J, leaving 8 bases between them. The CDR3 sequence is 15 residues long. The CDR3 sequence: CASSLVDTSTDTQYF. The DNA for the CDR3 is TGCGCCAGCAGCTTGGTAGACACTAGCACAGATACGCAGTATTTT.

There are a few counts of this clone. The chain links TRBV9 to TRBJ2-3; 7 bases align to TRBD1. V dropped 5 bases and J dropped 2; count of bases not matched to a gene: 5. Germline assignment: CDR1 SGDLS and CDR2 YYNGEE. The CDR3 has 14 amino acids. The CDR3 nucleotides are TGTGCCAGCAGTTCCGGGACAGCCACAGATACGCAGTATTTT. It yields the protein CASSSGTATDTQYF.

V and J are TRBV18 and TRBJ2-7, with 9 bases fitting TRBD2. The ends lost 2 bases at V and 1 base at J; junction bases unmatched: 12. The CDR3 spans 18 residues. The germline V gene has CDR1 KGHSH and CDR2 LQKENI. The CDR3 coding sequence is TGTGCCAGCTCACCAAATTTGGATCTAGCGGGGATTTCCTACGAGCAGTACTTC. Its protein is CASSPNLDLAGISYEQYF.